What follows describes a single T cell receptor (beta chain). The antigen is unknown. This sample is part of a study of CD8 T cells in ankylosing spondylitis. Study-level points and caveats: Characteristic, it appeared, of ankylosing spondylitis blood was a TCR beta motif of fewer than 10 highly homologous variants.

Quantitative 5'-RACE was performed with molecular barcodes, and it yielded the TCR beta libraries. In TCRdb, the 5' RACE reads were re-called with MiXCR into one record per CDR3 protein. Among 650,000 to 800,000 distinct CDR3 sequences, under 20% were seen once, and the ten largest hold over 15%. Trimming shortened V by 3 bases and J by 7 bases, and 10 bases separated the two germline ends. The CDR3 has 13 residues. Germline V gene lookup returns CDR1 SGDLS and CDR2 YYNGEE. The clonotype comes from a male donor with ankylosing spondylitis. The V and J genes are TRBV9 and TRBJ2-2; D is uncertain. The specimen was blood, either unsorted or a sorted T cell fraction (not recorded which). CDR3 in amino acids: CASSAEMGGELFF. CDR3 coding DNA: TGTGCCAGCAGCGCCGAGATGGGCGGGGAGCTGTTTTTT. The variable domain in full, completed from reference TRBV9 and TRBJ2-2, reads DSGVTQTPKHLITATGQRVTLRCSPRSGDLSVYWYQQSLDQGLQFLIQYYNGEERAKGNILERFSAQQFPDLHSELNLSSLELGDSALYFCASSAEMGGELFFGEGSRLTVL.